The 5 T cell receptor beta chains in this list originate from one sample, sequenced in a study of blood T cell repertoires in COVID-19. Clones were read by immunoSEQ multiplex PCR, and TCRdb kept only the in-frame ones, dropping some. The data contain approximately 79,000 clones, about 85% of them seen just once; the ten biggest clones take up 13%. Specimen: peripheral blood. The receptors derive from a man between 50 and 59 years old with COVID-19, enrolled during active disease.

The chain is built from TRBV6-4 and TRBJ2-1; 7 positions match TRBD2. The length of the CDR3 is 13 residues. J was trimmed by 5 bases and V by 6 bases; bases with no gene match: 4. In germline, CDR1 is MRHNA, CDR2 SNTAGT. CDR3 sequence (DNA): TGTGCCAGCAGCGAGACTAGCAACAATGAGCAGTTCTTC. It yields the protein CASSETSNNEQFF.

The chain carries TRBV7-2 and TRBJ2-1, with D perhaps TRBD2 (7 bases). The germline V gene encodes CDR1 SGHTA and CDR2 FQGNSA. This CDR3 has 15 residues. V was clipped by 6 bases and J by 0 bases, with 12 bases between them. The CDR3 sequence: CASSSGEGSYNEQFF. CDR3 DNA: TGTGCCAGCAGTTCAGGGGAGGGCTCCTACAATGAGCAGTTCTTC.

In its sample, this clone was seen a few times. The chain employs TRBV7-2 and TRBJ1-5; perhaps TRBD1 as D (5 bases). V lost 3 bases and J lost 4, with 7 bases in between. The CDR3 totals 13 residues. Germline values: CDR1 SGHTA, CDR2 FQGNSA. CDR3 in amino acids: CASSFQGNQPQHF. The CDR3 DNA reads TGTGCCAGCAGCTTCCAGGGAAATCAGCCCCAGCATTTT.

The chain employs TRBV30 and TRBJ1-3; 7 bases align to TRBD1. Germline V gene data show CDR1 as GTSNPN and CDR2 as SVGIG (reference sequence). The V segment lost 5 bases and the J segment 1 base; nucleotides outside the gene matches: 2. This CDR3 has 13 residues. The CDR3 bases are TGTGCCTGGGACAGGGTTTCTGGAAACACCATATATTTT. It codes for CAWDRVSGNTIYF.

The rearrangement joins TRBV19 to TRBJ1-5; 9 bases align to TRBD1. The CDR3 consists of 14 residues. In germline, CDR1 is LNHDA, CDR2 SQIVND (reference sequence). With 9 bases clipped from V and 4 bases from J, the junction kept 7 bases outside the gene matches. This CDR3 is CASTGQGENQPQHF. In DNA, the CDR3 is TGTGCCAGCACGGGACAGGGAGAAAATCAGCCCCAGCATTTT.